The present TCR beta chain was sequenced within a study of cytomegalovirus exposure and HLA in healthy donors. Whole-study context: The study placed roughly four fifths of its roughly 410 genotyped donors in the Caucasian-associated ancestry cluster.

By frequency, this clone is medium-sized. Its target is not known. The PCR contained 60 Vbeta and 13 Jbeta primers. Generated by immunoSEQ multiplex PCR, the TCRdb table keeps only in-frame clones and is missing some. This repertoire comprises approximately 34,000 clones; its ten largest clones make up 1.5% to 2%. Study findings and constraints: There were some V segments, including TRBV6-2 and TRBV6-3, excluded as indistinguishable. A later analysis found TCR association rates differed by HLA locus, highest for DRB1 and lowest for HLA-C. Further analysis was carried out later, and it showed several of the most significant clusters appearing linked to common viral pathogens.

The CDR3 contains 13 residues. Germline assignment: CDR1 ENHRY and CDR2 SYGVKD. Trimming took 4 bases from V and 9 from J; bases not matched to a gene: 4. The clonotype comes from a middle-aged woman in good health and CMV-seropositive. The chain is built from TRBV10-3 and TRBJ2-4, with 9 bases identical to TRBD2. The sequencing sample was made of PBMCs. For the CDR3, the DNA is TGTGCCATCAGTGGGACTAGCGAGGCCATTCAGTACTTC. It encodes CAISGTSEAIQYF.